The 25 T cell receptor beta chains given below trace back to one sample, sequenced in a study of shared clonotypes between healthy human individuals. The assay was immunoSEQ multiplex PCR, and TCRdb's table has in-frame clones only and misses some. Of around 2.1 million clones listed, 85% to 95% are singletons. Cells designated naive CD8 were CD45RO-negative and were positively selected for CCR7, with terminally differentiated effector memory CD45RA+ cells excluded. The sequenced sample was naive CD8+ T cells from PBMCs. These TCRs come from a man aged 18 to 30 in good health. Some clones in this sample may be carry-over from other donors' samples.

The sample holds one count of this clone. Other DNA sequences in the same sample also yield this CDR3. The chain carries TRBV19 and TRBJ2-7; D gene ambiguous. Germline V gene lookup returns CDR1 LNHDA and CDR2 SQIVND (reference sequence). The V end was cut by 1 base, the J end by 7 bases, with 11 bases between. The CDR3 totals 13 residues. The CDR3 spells CASSIGRGAEQYF. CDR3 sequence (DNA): TGTGCCAGTAGTATAGGGCGCGGAGCGGAGCAGTACTTC.

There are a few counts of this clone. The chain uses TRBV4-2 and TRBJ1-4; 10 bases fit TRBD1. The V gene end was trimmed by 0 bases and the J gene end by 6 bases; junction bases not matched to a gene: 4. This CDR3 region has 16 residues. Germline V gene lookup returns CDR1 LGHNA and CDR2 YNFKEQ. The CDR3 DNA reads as TGTGCCAGCAGCCAAGATCCCGGGACAGGGGATGAAAAACTGTTTTTT. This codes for CASSQDPGTGDEKLFF.

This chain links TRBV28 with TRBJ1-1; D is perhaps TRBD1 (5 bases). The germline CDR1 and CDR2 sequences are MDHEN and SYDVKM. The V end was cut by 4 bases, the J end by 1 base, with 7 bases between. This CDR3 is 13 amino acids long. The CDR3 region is CASSYTGNTEAFF. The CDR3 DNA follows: TGTGCCAGCAGTTATACAGGGAACACTGAAGCTTTCTTT.

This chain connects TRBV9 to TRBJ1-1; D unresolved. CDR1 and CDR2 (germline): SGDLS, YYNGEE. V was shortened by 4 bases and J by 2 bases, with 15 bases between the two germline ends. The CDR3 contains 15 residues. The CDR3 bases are TGTGCCAGCAGCCTGGGATCCCACGGCAACACTGAAGCTTTCTTT. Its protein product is CASSLGSHGNTEAFF.

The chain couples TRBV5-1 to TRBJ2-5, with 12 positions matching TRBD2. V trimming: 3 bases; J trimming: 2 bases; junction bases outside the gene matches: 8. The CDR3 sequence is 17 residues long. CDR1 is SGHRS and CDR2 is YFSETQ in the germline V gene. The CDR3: CASSWEGLAGLQETQYF. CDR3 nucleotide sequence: TGCGCCAGCAGCTGGGAAGGACTAGCGGGGCTTCAAGAGACCCAGTACTTC.

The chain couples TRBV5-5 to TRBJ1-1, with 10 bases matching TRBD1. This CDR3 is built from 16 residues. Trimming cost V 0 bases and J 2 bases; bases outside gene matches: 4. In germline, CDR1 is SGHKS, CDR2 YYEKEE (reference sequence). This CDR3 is CASSLGDRGANTEAFF. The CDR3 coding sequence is TGTGCCAGCAGCTTGGGGGACAGGGGCGCTAACACTGAAGCTTTCTTT.

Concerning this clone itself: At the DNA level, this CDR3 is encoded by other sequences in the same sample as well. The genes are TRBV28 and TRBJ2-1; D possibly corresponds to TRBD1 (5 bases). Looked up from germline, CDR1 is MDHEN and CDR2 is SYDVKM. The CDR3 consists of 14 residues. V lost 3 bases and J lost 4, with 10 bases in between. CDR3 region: CASSFGDSYNEQFF. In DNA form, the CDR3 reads TGTGCCAGCAGTTTTGGTGACAGTTACAATGAGCAGTTCTTC.

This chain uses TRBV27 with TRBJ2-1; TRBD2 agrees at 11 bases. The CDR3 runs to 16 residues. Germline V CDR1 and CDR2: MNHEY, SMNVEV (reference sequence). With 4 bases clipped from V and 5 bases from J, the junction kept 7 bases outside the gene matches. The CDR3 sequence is CASSSTSGSFDNEQFF. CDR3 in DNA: TGTGCCAGCAGTTCCACTAGCGGGAGTTTCGACAATGAGCAGTTCTTC.

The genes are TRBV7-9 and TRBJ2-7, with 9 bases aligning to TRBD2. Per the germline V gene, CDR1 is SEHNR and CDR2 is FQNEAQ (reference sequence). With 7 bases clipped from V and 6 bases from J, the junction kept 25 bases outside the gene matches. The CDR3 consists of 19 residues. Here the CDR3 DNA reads TGTGCCAGCACCCCACCCTGGGGTGGCTCTAGCGGGAATCCTGTCGAGCAGTACTTC. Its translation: CASTPPWGGSSGNPVEQYF.

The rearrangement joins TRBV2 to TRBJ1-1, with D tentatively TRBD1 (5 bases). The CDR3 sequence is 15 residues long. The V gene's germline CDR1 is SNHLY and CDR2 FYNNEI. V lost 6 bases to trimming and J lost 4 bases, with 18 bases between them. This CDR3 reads CASRRGTQVVTEAFF. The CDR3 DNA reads TGTGCCAGCAGGCGGGGAACACAGGTCGTCACTGAAGCTTTCTTT.

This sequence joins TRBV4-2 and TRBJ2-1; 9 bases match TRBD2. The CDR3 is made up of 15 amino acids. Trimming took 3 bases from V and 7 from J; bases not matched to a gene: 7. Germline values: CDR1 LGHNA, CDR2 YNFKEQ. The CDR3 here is CASSHGREGDNEQFF. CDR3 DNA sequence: TGTGCCAGCAGCCACGGGCGGGAGGGCGATAATGAGCAGTTCTTC.

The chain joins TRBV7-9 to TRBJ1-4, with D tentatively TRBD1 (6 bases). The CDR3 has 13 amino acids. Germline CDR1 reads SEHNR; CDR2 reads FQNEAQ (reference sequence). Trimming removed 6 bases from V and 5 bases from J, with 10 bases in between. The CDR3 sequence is CASRAGENEKLFF. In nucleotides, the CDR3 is TGTGCCAGCAGAGCAGGGGAGAATGAAAAACTGTTTTTT.

The CDR3 DNA reads TGTGCCAGCAGCGTAGTAAGCGGGAGGACAGATACGCAGTATTTT. It specifies CASSVVSGRTDTQYF. The genes are TRBV9 and TRBJ2-3, with 9 bases lining up with TRBD2. The CDR3 is made up of 15 amino acids. Germline V gene lookup returns CDR1 SGDLS and CDR2 YYNGEE. The junction had 2 bases not matched to a gene; V was cut back by 0 bases and J by 3 bases.

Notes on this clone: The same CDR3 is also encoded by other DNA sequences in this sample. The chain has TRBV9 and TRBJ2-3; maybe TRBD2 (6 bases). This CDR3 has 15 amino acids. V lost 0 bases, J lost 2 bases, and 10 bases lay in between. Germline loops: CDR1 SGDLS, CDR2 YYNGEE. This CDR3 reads CASSVGGVVTDTQYF. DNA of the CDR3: TGTGCCAGCAGCGTAGGGGGGGTCGTCACAGATACGCAGTATTTT.

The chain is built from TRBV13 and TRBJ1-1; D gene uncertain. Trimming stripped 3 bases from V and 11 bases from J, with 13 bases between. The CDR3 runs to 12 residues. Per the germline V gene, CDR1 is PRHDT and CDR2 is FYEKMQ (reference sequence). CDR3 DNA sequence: TGTGCCAGCAGCTTCAACGGCGTAGGGGCTTTCTTT. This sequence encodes CASSFNGVGAFF.

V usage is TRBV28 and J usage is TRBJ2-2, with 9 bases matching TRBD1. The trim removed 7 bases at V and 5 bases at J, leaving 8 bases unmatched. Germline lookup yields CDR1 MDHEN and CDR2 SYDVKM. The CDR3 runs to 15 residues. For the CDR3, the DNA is TGTGCCAGCAAACAGACAGGGGGGGTGACCGGGGAGCTGTTTTTT. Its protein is CASKQTGGVTGELFF.

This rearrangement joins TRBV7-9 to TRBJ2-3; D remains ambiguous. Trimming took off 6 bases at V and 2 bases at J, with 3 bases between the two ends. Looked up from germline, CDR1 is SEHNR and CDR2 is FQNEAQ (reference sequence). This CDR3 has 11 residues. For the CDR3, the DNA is TGTGCCAGCAGATACACAGATACGCAGTATTTT. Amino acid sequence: CASRYTDTQYF.

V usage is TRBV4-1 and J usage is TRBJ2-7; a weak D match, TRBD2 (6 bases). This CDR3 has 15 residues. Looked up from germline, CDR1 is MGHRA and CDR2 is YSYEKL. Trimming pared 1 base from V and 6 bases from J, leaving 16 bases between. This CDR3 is CASSQVGGNPPEQYF. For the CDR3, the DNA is TGCGCCAGCAGCCAAGTCGGCGGGAACCCTCCCGAGCAGTACTTC.

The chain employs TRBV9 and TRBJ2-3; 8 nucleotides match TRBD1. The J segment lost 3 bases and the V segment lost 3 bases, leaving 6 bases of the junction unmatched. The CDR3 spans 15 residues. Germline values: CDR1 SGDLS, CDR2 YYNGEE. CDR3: CASSGVDRATDTQYF. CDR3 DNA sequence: TGTGCCAGCAGCGGTGTGGACAGGGCAACAGATACGCAGTATTTT. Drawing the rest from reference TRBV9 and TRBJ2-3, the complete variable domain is DSGVTQTPKHLITATGQRVTLRCSPRSGDLSVYWYQQSLDQGLQFLIQYYNGEERAKGNILERFSAQQFPDLHSELNLSSLELGDSALYFCASSGVDRATDTQYFGPGTRLTVL.

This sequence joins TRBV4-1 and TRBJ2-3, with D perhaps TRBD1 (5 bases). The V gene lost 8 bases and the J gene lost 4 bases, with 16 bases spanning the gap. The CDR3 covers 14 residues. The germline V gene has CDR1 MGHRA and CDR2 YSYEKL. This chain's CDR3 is CASGPQGLPDTQYF. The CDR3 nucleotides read TGCGCCAGCGGGCCGCAGGGTCTGCCAGATACGCAGTATTTT.

The CDR3 nucleotides read TGTGCCAGCAGTTCAAGGGCCGGGACGGGCGGGGAGCTGTTTTTT. This gives the protein CASSSRAGTGGELFF. The chain uses TRBV28 and TRBJ2-2, with D perhaps given as TRBD1 or TRBD2 (5 bases each). CDR1 and CDR2 from the germline V gene are MDHEN and SYDVKM. Trimming stripped 4 bases from V and 7 bases from J, with 16 bases between. The CDR3 loop spans 15 amino acids.

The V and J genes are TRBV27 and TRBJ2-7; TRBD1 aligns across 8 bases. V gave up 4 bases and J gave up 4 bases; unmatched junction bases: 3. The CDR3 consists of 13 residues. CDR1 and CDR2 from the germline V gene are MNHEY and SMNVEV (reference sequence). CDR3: CASSSTGEYEQYF. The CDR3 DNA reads TGTGCCAGCAGTTCGACAGGGGAATACGAGCAGTACTTC.

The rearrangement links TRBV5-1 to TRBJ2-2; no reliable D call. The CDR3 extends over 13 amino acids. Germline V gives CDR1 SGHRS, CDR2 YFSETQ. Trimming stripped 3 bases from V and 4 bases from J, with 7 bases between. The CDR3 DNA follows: TGCGCCAGCAGCTGGGTGGGCACCGGGGAGCTGTTTTTT. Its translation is CASSWVGTGELFF.

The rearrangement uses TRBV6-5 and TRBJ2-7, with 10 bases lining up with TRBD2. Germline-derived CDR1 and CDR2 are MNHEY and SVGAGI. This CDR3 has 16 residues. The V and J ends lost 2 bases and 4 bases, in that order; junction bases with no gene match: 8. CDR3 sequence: CASSYPSASGSYEQYF. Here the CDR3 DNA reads TGTGCCAGCAGTTACCCCTCCGCTAGCGGGAGTTACGAGCAGTACTTC.

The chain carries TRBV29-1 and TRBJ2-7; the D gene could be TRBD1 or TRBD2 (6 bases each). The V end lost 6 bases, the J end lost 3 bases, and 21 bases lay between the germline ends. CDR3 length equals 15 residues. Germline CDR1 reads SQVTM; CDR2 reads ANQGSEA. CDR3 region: CSVQVWDTGDYEQYF. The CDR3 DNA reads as TGCAGCGTCCAAGTATGGGACACGGGGGACTACGAGCAGTACTTC.